The sequence of this T cell receptor (beta chain) was determined in a study of T cell responses to AZD1222 COVID-19 vaccine (dated by TCRdb to the early 2020s). In terms of the full investigation: TCR sequencing was performed for roughly 250 trial participants, of whom 200 to 220 were given two doses of AZD1222 and some 26 were given two doses of MenACWY control vaccine. Trial participants were enrolled by age into 18-55, 56-69 and 70-plus year subgroups, with around 150, 28 and 57 TCR-sequenced participants respectively.

General study outcomes and caveats: In the small 56-69-year group, the increase in depth fell short of significance, most likely because of low power. Conclusions about previously exposed vaccinees are limited, since just 5 or 6 AZD1222 recipients were seropositive for SARS-CoV-2 at baseline. The vaccine-associated CD4 TCRs covered the entire spike protein, and the dominant responses fell in regions 160-218 and 743-854. Reportedly, almost half of the unique spike-specific TCRs recognized epitopes lying outside the regions that are mutated in the B.1.351 and B.1.1.7 variants. Because no samples from the day 14 peak response were available, repertoires could be characterized only after the peak T cell response. A significant rise in spike-specific TCR breadth and depth was observed after two AZD1222 doses relative to day 0 and relative to MenACWY recipients. Participants were mostly white British and included more females than males, and it was suggested by the authors that clonal diversity may have been underestimated.

As concerns this clone: Its antigen is not yet known. Base qualities are not provided; no much larger clone lies one nucleotide away.

CDR3 length: 16 amino acids, cysteine to phenylalanine. This entry keeps only the CDR3 DNA: 48 bases, framed from base 1. The V end loses 5 bases and the J end loses 5 bases, and a stretch of 21 bases separates them. Looking up the germline V gene yields CDR1 MDHEN and CDR2 SYDVKM. The CDR3 regions of human TCRbeta chains were analyzed by immunosequencing. The original pipeline was this. TCRs in the repertoires were compared against a reference library of SARS-CoV-2-specific TCRs that had been generated with the MIRA antigen-specificity platform. Breadth was defined as the fraction of unique TCRs that were SARS-CoV-2-associated, and depth was defined as the fraction of total T cells that were SARS-CoV-2-associated. Each spike-specific TCR was assigned to its reactive spike region and to a CD4 or CD8 class using the MIRA data. Log10-transformed breadth and depth values were compared by one-way ANOVA with Sidak's multiple comparisons tests. The table comes from immuneACCESS by way of TCRdb, which keeps in-frame sequences with V and J called. Part of the clones is missing from these tables; in studies checked, under half for an unresolved V gene and the rest for unknown reasons. The V and J calls and clone size were taken over from that table, and D and trimming were inferred from the DNA. For this sample the table gives roughly 150,000 clones, of which around 94% were detected only once. Clones ranked in the top ten supply over 4.5% of the sample.

The time point label corresponds to: about 28 days (+/-7) after the second vaccine dose. AZD1222 recipients given second doses at about 4 weeks or at about 12 weeks were pooled, since spike-specific TCR depth and breadth were not found to differ between the two schedules. Samples from vaccinated people were obtained from the UK trials COV001 and COV002, which included a single-blind randomized controlled phase 2/3 trial of AZD1222 (ChAdOx1 nCoV-19) in healthy adults. For TCRbeta chain sequencing, PBMC samples were collected from trial participants at day 0 and at day 28 after the second dose. Recombination joined TRBV28 with TRBJ1-1; the D gene is possibly TRBD1, with 5 bases matching. This material consisted of peripheral blood, taken 28 days after the second AZD1222 dose. This clonotype was obtained from an adult who received the AZD1222 COVID-19 vaccine. The nucleotide sequence reads as follows: TGTGCCAGCAGTCCCCCCCGCGGGGCAGGTGGGACTGAAGCTTTCTTT. Protein translation: CASSPPRGAGGTEAFF.